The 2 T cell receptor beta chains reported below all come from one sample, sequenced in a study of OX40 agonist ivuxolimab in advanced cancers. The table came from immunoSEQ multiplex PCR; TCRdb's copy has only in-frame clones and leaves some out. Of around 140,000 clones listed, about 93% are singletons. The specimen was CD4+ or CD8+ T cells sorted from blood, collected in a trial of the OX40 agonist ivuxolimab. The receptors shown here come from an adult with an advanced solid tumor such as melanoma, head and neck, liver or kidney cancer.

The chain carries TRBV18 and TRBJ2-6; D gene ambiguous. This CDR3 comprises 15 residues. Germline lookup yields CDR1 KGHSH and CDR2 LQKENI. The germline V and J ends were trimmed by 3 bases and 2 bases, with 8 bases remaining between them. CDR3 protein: CASSPLPAGANVLTF. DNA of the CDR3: TGTGCCAGCTCACCCCTCCCAGCTGGGGCCAACGTCCTGACTTTC.

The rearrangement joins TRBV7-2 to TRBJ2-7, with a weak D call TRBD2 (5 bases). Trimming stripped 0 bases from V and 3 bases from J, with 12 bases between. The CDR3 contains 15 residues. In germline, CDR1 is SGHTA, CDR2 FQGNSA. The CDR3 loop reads CASSLAPLANYEQYF. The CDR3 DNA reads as TGTGCCAGCAGCTTAGCGCCTCTAGCAAACTACGAGCAGTACTTC.